This TCR beta chain appears in the sequencing data of a study of blood T cells in healthy people across ages. Study conclusions and caveats: Observed TCR beta diversity per million T cells went down as age went up. This fall followed a roughly linear course with age.

This clonotype was seen ten or more times. The target antigen is unknown. Together with a sample-barcoded 5' primer, a J-beta primer mix was included in a second PCR lasting roughly 7 to 11 cycles. Carrying 12 random nucleotides, a template-switch adaptor labeled each individual cDNA molecule. From the 5' RACE reads, TCRdb called clonotypes with MiXCR, one entry per CDR3 protein. The table lists 600,000 or so distinct CDR3 sequences, 25% to 35% of them singletons. In each sample, at least 7 million PBMCs were isolated. The length of the CDR3 is 18 residues. Germline CDR1 SGHKS, CDR2 YYEKEE (reference sequence). V was clipped by 3 bases and J by 2 bases; unmatched bases: 10.

This chain links TRBV5-5 with TRBJ2-5; 13 bases match TRBD2. Sequencing input: blood. This sequence was found in a woman of 80 years or more in good health. CDR3 amino acids: CASSWGPGLAGRQETQYF. CDR3 nucleotide sequence: TGTGCCAGCAGCTGGGGACCGGGACTAGCGGGGCGGCAAGAGACCCAGTACTTC.